Following are 18 T cell receptor beta chains from one sample sequenced in a study of cytomegalovirus exposure and HLA in healthy donors. It was with 60 Vbeta and 13 Jbeta primers that the PCR ran. TCRdb keeps only in-frame clones here, not all; method: immunoSEQ multiplex PCR. The table includes around 67,000 clones, about 84% detected once. The sample was PBMCs. Receptors were obtained from a man aged 18 to 35 in good health and CMV-seropositive.

This clone was recorded a few times. This chain uses TRBV4-1 with TRBJ2-5; 11 bases fit TRBD2. With V trimmed by 1 base and J by 5 bases, 9 bases remained unmatched. CDR1 is MGHRA and CDR2 is YSYEKL in the germline V gene. This CDR3 region has 17 residues. CDR3 in DNA: TGCGCCAGCAGCCAAGGGACCTTAGCGGGGGGGCTCGAGACCCAGTACTTC. It specifies CASSQGTLAGGLETQYF.

The chain links TRBV28 to TRBJ2-7; D is undetermined. Germline lookup yields CDR1 MDHEN and CDR2 SYDVKM. V lost 1 base, J lost 3 bases, and 10 bases lay in between. The CDR3 covers 14 residues. The CDR3 is CASSLSGGYYEQYF. CDR3 in DNA: TGTGCCAGCAGTTTATCTGGCGGATACTACGAGCAGTACTTC.

The chain carries TRBV30 and TRBJ1-1; possibly TRBD1 for D (6 bases). Trimming shortened V by 7 bases and J by 1 base, and 10 bases separated the two germline ends. Germline V gene sequence: CDR1 GTSNPN, CDR2 SVGIG (reference sequence). The CDR3 has 12 amino acids. CDR3 amino acids: CASKQGNTEAFF. As DNA, the CDR3 is TGTGCCTCAAAACAGGGGAACACTGAAGCTTTCTTT.

This chain uses TRBV28 with TRBJ1-2; a possible D gene is TRBD1 (6 bases). The CDR3 extends over 13 amino acids. Germline V gene lookup returns CDR1 MDHEN and CDR2 SYDVKM. V was clipped by 6 bases and J by 2 bases, with 10 bases between them. The CDR3 here is CASSQGLNYGYTF. As DNA, the CDR3 is TGTGCCAGCAGCCAGGGGTTGAACTATGGCTACACCTTC.

The rearrangement uses TRBV6-5 and TRBJ2-1; D is undetermined. This CDR3 is built from 13 residues. V dropped 0 bases and J dropped 6 bases, with 6 bases sitting between them. CDR1 is MNHEY, CDR2 SVGAGI, per germline. The CDR3 reads CASSYSPINEQFF. The CDR3 coding sequence is TGTGCCAGCAGTTACTCCCCCATCAATGAGCAGTTCTTC.

V gene TRBV30 combines with J gene TRBJ2-5, with 8 bases fitting TRBD1. The CDR3 contains 14 residues. Germline CDR1 reads GTSNPN; CDR2 reads SVGIG (reference sequence). After removal of 4 bases from V and 5 bases from J, the junction contained 9 bases not matched to a gene. The CDR3 coding sequence is TGTGCCTGGAACCCCGGACAGGGCGCGGAGACCCAGTACTTC. This codes for CAWNPGQGAETQYF.

This chain joins TRBV6-5 and TRBJ1-6; possible D gene TRBD1, 5 bases. CDR3 length: 13 residues. The germline V and J ends were trimmed by 7 bases and 7 bases, with 11 bases remaining between them. The germline V gene has CDR1 MNHEY and CDR2 SVGAGI. CDR3 in DNA: TGTGCCAGCACCAACGGGGGGAATTCACCCCTCCACTTT. It codes for CASTNGGNSPLHF.

The chain carries TRBV6-1 and TRBJ2-1, with a possible D match to TRBD2 (6 bases). Germline CDR1 reads MNHNS; CDR2 reads SASEGT. This CDR3 is 15 amino acids long. The V end lost 7 bases, the J end lost 7 bases, and 20 bases lay between the germline ends. The DNA for the CDR3 is TGTGCCAGCACCACCAGGGTGGGGGGAGGAAATGAGCAGTTCTTC. Translated, it gives CASTTRVGGGNEQFF.

CDR3 loop: CASSPAGESGTQYF. The DNA of the CDR3 is TGTGCCAGCAGTCCAGCGGGAGAGTCGGGGACCCAGTACTTC. The chain has TRBV5-4 and TRBJ2-5; 8 bases agree with TRBD2. The CDR3 is 14 residues long. Germline-derived CDR1 and CDR2 are SGHNT and YYREEE (reference sequence). V lost 5 bases and J lost 7; bases outside the gene matches: 10.

The V and J genes are TRBV30 and TRBJ1-2; 9 bases match TRBD1. Unmatched junction bases numbered 6, after V lost 3 bases and J lost 7 bases. From germline, CDR1 is GTSNPN and CDR2 SVGIG (reference sequence). This CDR3 spans 13 amino acids. The CDR3 is CAWSPQGASGYTF. The CDR3 DNA follows: TGTGCCTGGAGCCCACAGGGGGCAAGTGGCTACACCTTC.

The chain is built from TRBV30 and TRBJ2-2; 8 bases agree with TRBD1. This CDR3 region has 16 residues. CDR1 is GTSNPN, CDR2 SVGIG, per germline (reference sequence). The ends lost 6 bases at V and 1 base at J; junction bases unmatched: 10. CDR3 coding DNA: TGTGCCTGTCTGAGGATCGGGACAGGGAACACCGGGGAGCTGTTTTTT. Translation: CACLRIGTGNTGELFF.

V gene TRBV11-1 combines with J gene TRBJ1-6, with no clear D. Deletions cut 5 bases from V and 8 bases from J, with 4 bases between. CDR1 and CDR2 (germline): SGHAT, FQDESV (reference sequence). The CDR3 sequence is 11 residues long. The CDR3 coding sequence is TGTGCCAGCAGCCGTGATTCACCCCTCCACTTT. This codes for CASSRDSPLHF.

J is TRBJ2-3 and V is TRBV6-1; D gene unclear. V gave up 6 bases and J gave up 0 bases, with 7 bases separating them. The CDR3 runs to 13 residues. The germline V gene encodes CDR1 MNHNS and CDR2 SASEGT. This CDR3 is CASRAESTDTQYF. The CDR3 nucleotides are TGTGCCAGCAGGGCGGAGAGCACAGATACGCAGTATTTT.

The CDR3 DNA reads TGCGCCAGCAGCCAAGCGGGTGGCGGGAGGGGCACAGATACGCAGTATTTT. The encoded protein is CASSQAGGGRGTDTQYF. This rearrangement joins TRBV4-1 to TRBJ2-3, with TRBD2 matching over 9 bases. CDR3 length: 17 amino acids. The germline gives CDR1 MGHRA, CDR2 YSYEKL. With 1 base clipped from V and 1 base from J, the junction kept 6 bases outside the gene matches.

This clone was seen once. The rearrangement uses TRBV29-1 and TRBJ1-3; D may be TRBD1 (5 bases). The CDR3 runs to 14 residues. Trimming left V 6 bases short and J 0 bases short, with 12 bases between. Germline-derived CDR1 and CDR2 are SQVTM and ANQGSEA. The CDR3 DNA reads as TGCAGCGTAGGGGCCGCCAGCTCTGGAAACACCATATATTTT. This translates into CSVGAASSGNTIYF. Full variable domain (outside the CDR3, taken from reference TRBV29-1 and TRBJ1-3): SAVISQKPSRDICQRGTSLTIQCQVDSQVTMMFWYRQQPGQSLTLIATANQGSEATYESGFVIDKFPISRPNLTFSTLTVSNMSPEDSSIYLCSVGAASSGNTIYFGEGSWLTVV.

The V gene is TRBV6-1, the J gene TRBJ1-2; 7 positions match TRBD1. The V and J ends lost 4 bases and 4 bases, in that order; junction bases with no gene match: 6. There are 14 residues in the CDR3. From germline, CDR1 is MNHNS and CDR2 SASEGT. The CDR3 nucleotides read TGTGCCAGCAGTGGCGGGACAGCTTTCTATGGCTACACCTTC. Encoded protein: CASSGGTAFYGYTF.

The chain couples TRBV6-5 to TRBJ2-7; TRBD2 agrees at 8 bases. In germline, CDR1 is MNHEY, CDR2 SVGAGI. CDR3 length: 13 amino acids. V was pared by 7 bases and J by 7 bases, with 9 bases of the junction left unmatched. The CDR3, as DNA: TGTGCCAGCACCCCACCGGGAGGGCGGGAGCAGTACTTC. Protein: CASTPPGGREQYF.

This chain joins TRBV5-1 and TRBJ2-7; 7 bases agree with TRBD1. The CDR3 contains 13 residues. Germline V gene data show CDR1 as SGHRS and CDR2 as YFSETQ. J was trimmed by 2 bases and V by 4 bases; bases with no gene match: 3. CDR3 in amino acids: CASSPTGTYEQYF. The DNA of the CDR3 is TGCGCCAGCAGCCCGACAGGGACCTACGAGCAGTACTTC.